Presented here are 29 T cell receptor beta chains from one specimen sequenced in a study of technical replicates of blood from a few donors. Clones were sequenced by immunoSEQ multiplex PCR, and TCRdb holds only the in-frame ones, with some missing. This table has about 81,000 clones, 92% appearing once. The specimen sequenced was T cells isolated from PBMCs. Receptor source: a human donor in good health.

This clone appeared a few times. The chain uses TRBV10-1 and TRBJ1-1; unclear D gene. Trimming cost V 0 bases and J 4 bases, with 9 bases left between them. This CDR3 region has 14 residues. CDR1 is WNHNN, CDR2 SYGVQD, per germline (reference sequence). CDR3 bases: TGCGCCAGCAGTGAGTCGAAAAAAGCCACTGAAGCTTTCTTT. Protein: CASSESKKATEAFF.

The J gene is TRBJ2-1, the V gene TRBV7-9, with D maybe TRBD1 (6 bases). The V gene lost 3 bases and the J gene lost 4 bases, with 19 bases spanning the gap. CDR1 and CDR2 (germline): SEHNR, FQNEAQ (reference sequence). The CDR3 is made up of 17 amino acids. The CDR3 coding sequence is TGTGCCAGCAGCTTTGGCAGCATGAGAGACAGGTACAATGAGCAGTTCTTC. Protein product: CASSFGSMRDRYNEQFF.

V usage is TRBV11-2 and J usage is TRBJ1-1, with TRBD1 matching 7 bases. Per the germline V gene, CDR1 is SGHAT and CDR2 is FQNNGV. V shed 0 bases and J 7 bases; nucleotides not matched to a gene: 8. The CDR3 loop spans 15 amino acids. The CDR3 region is CASSLEGGAWSEAFF. The CDR3 coding sequence is TGTGCCAGCAGCTTAGAAGGGGGCGCTTGGAGTGAAGCTTTCTTT. The entire variable domain, with the rest obtained from reference TRBV11-2 and TRBJ1-1, is as follows: EAGVAQSPRYKIIEKRQSVAFWCNPISGHATLYWYQQILGQGPKLLIQFQNNGVVDDSQLPKDRFSAERLKGVDSTLKIQPAKLEDSAVYLCASSLEGGAWSEAFFGQGTRLTVV.

The V and J genes are TRBV28 and TRBJ2-1; 9 bases are a match to TRBD2. Germline V CDR1 and CDR2: MDHEN, SYDVKM. J gave up 10 bases and V 5 bases, and 18 bases lay outside the gene matches. The CDR3 is made up of 17 amino acids. The CDR3 nucleotides read TGTGCCAGCAGTCCCAGCATCAGTGCCTCTAGCGGGGTAGAGCAGTTCTTC. This translates into CASSPSISASSGVEQFF.

The chain links TRBV7-3 to TRBJ2-7; 9 positions match TRBD2. Unmatched junction bases numbered 3, after V lost 2 bases and J lost 1 base. This CDR3 is built from 15 residues. CDR1 and CDR2 (germline): SGHTA, FQGTGA. The CDR3 DNA sequence: TGTGCCAGCAGCTTACGTAGCGGGGGATCCTACGAGCAGTACTTC. As protein: CASSLRSGGSYEQYF.

The chain combines TRBV5-6 with TRBJ2-6, with D hard to call. The V gene's germline CDR1 is SGHDT and CDR2 YYEEEE. This CDR3 has 16 residues. V was shortened by 0 bases and J by 0 bases, with 7 bases between the two germline ends. The CDR3 is CASSLVALSGANVLTF. In DNA, the CDR3 is TGTGCCAGCAGCTTGGTTGCGCTCTCTGGGGCCAACGTCCTGACTTTC. The full variable domain, rest sourced from reference TRBV5-6 and TRBJ2-6, is DAGVTQSPTHLIKTRGQQVTLRCSPKSGHDTVSWYQQALGQGPQFIFQYYEEEERQRGNFPDRFSGHQFPNYSSELNVNALLLGDSALYLCASSLVALSGANVLTFGAGSRLTVL.

The chain is built from TRBV5-1 and TRBJ2-7, with D perhaps matching TRBD2 (5 bases). With 0 bases removed from V and 2 bases from J, the gap between germline ends came to 15 bases. The V gene's germline CDR1 is SGHRS and CDR2 YFSETQ. CDR3 length equals 16 residues. The CDR3 here is CASSLASSGLTYEQYF. CDR3 DNA: TGCGCCAGCAGCTTGGCCTCGTCGGGGTTGACCTACGAGCAGTACTTC.

The V gene is TRBV7-6, the J gene TRBJ2-2; D is possibly TRBD2 (5 bases). The length of the CDR3 is 15 residues. V was cut by 3 bases and J by 1 base, with 9 bases left in between. The germline V gene has CDR1 SGHVS and CDR2 FNYEAQ. CDR3 DNA: TGTGCCAGCAGCTTTTATGAGGGGAACACCGGGGAGCTGTTTTTT. This gives the protein CASSFYEGNTGELFF.

V is TRBV15 and J is TRBJ2-2; D gene unclear. CDR1 LNHNV and CDR2 YYDKDF come from the germline V gene (reference sequence). The CDR3 loop spans 10 amino acids. The V and J ends lost 7 bases and 6 bases respectively, with 3 bases between them. CDR3 nucleotides: TGTGCCACCATCTCCGGGGAGCTGTTTTTT. It specifies CATISGELFF.

This clone was observed a single time. This sequence joins TRBV7-8 and TRBJ2-2; D gene uncertain. The germline V gene has CDR1 SGHVS and CDR2 FQNEAQ. V shed 5 bases and J shed 10 bases, with 8 bases lying between them. The CDR3 totals 11 residues. CDR3 region: CASSRVEELFF. In DNA, the CDR3 is TGTGCCAGCAGCCGGGTAGAGGAGCTGTTTTTT.

CDR3 sequence reads: CASSPSNYGYTF. In DNA, the CDR3 is TGTGCCAGCAGCCCCTCTAACTATGGCTACACCTTC. The chain joins TRBV14 to TRBJ1-2; D remains ambiguous. Germline CDR1 is SGHDN and CDR2 is FVKESK. The CDR3 totals 12 residues. Between the trimmed V and J ends, which lost 4 bases and 0 bases, there was a span of 3 bases. The whole variable domain, filled in from reference TRBV14 and TRBJ1-2, reads EAGVTQFPSHSVIEKGQTVTLRCDPISGHDNLYWYRRVMGKEIKFLLHFVKESKQDESGMPNNRFLAERTGGTYSTLKVQPAELEDSGVYFCASSPSNYGYTFGSGTRLTVV.

The rearrangement links TRBV6-5 to TRBJ2-1, with D perhaps matching TRBD2 (6 bases). V was shortened by 4 bases and J by 9 bases, with 13 bases between the two germline ends. Germline lookup yields CDR1 MNHEY and CDR2 SVGAGI. The CDR3 runs 13 residues. DNA of the CDR3: TGTGCCAGCAGTTCCCGGGAGTCGGTTGAGCAGTTCTTC. Encoded protein: CASSSRESVEQFF.

This sequence joins TRBV7-2 and TRBJ2-3; D call uncertain. Germline V gene sequence: CDR1 SGHTA, CDR2 FQGNSA. The CDR3 consists of 16 residues. Trimming stripped 1 base from V and 2 bases from J, with 13 bases between. Here the CDR3 reads CASSLVGWAHTDTQYF. The CDR3 DNA reads as TGTGCCAGCAGCTTAGTAGGTTGGGCACACACAGATACGCAGTATTTT.

The chain is built from TRBV5-1 and TRBJ2-7; 7 nucleotides match TRBD1. The V gene's germline CDR1 is SGHRS and CDR2 YFSETQ. The CDR3 is 15 residues long. V shed 1 base and J 2 bases; nucleotides not matched to a gene: 6. The CDR3, as DNA: TGCGCCAGCAGCTTGAAAACTACAGGGGCCTACGAGCAGTACTTC. Encoded protein: CASSLKTTGAYEQYF.

The chain's CDR3 is CASRPREPTYNEQFF. Here the CDR3 DNA reads TGTGCCAGCAGACCCCGGGAACCGACCTACAATGAGCAGTTCTTC. The chain employs TRBV28 and TRBJ2-1, with a possible D match to TRBD2 (5 bases). The length of the CDR3 is 15 residues. Germline values: CDR1 MDHEN, CDR2 SYDVKM. Between the trimmed V and J ends, which lost 6 bases and 2 bases, there was a span of 14 bases.

The chain links TRBV10-1 to TRBJ2-3; 9 bases are a match to TRBD1. Germline V CDR1 and CDR2: WNHNN, SYGVQD (reference sequence). This CDR3 contains 16 residues. The V and J ends lost 5 bases and 5 bases, in that order; junction bases with no gene match: 11. CDR3 nucleotides: TGCGCCAGCAGTTTTGCCGGGACAGGGATGGGAGATACGCAGTATTTT. Its translation is CASSFAGTGMGDTQYF.

This clone appeared a single time. In DNA form, the CDR3 reads TGTGCCAGCAGCGTTTATTGGACAAACACCTATGGCTACACCTTC. Residues: CASSVYWTNTYGYTF. The chain is built from TRBV9 and TRBJ1-2; tentative D call: TRBD1 (5 bases). CDR3 length: 15 residues. V was cut by 2 bases and J by 4 bases, with 15 bases left in between. CDR1 is SGDLS, CDR2 YYNGEE, per germline. The full variable domain, completed using reference TRBV9 and TRBJ1-2, is DSGVTQTPKHLITATGQRVTLRCSPRSGDLSVYWYQQSLDQGLQFLIQYYNGEERAKGNILERFSAQQFPDLHSELNLSSLELGDSALYFCASSVYWTNTYGYTFGSGTRLTVV.

The genes are TRBV5-4 and TRBJ2-7; D possibly corresponds to TRBD2 (6 bases). The CDR3 consists of 14 residues. V lost 2 bases, J lost 3 bases, and 12 bases lay in between. Germline assignment: CDR1 SGHNT and CDR2 YYREEE (reference sequence). The CDR3 sequence: CASSLKGGDYEQYF. The CDR3 bases are TGTGCCAGCAGCTTAAAGGGCGGGGACTACGAGCAGTACTTC.

The chain uses TRBV6-1 and TRBJ1-1; D remains ambiguous. The germline V gene has CDR1 MNHNS and CDR2 SASEGT. V lost 6 bases and J 5 bases, leaving 19 bases between the germline ends. The CDR3 runs 15 residues. The CDR3 loop reads CASRPIEGGRTEAFF. The CDR3, as DNA: TGTGCCAGCAGGCCTATTGAGGGAGGGAGAACTGAAGCTTTCTTT.

J is TRBJ1-1 and V is TRBV29-1, with D perhaps matching TRBD1 (6 bases). The CDR3 length is 13 residues. Trimming took 4 bases from V and 1 from J, leaving 10 bases between them. Germline CDR1 SQVTM, CDR2 ANQGSEA. Here the CDR3 DNA reads TGCAGCGTTGGGGGCAGGGGGAACACTGAAGCTTTCTTT. It encodes CSVGGRGNTEAFF. The whole variable domain, filled in from reference TRBV29-1 and TRBJ1-1, reads SAVISQKPSRDICQRGTSLTIQCQVDSQVTMMFWYRQQPGQSLTLIATANQGSEATYESGFVIDKFPISRPNLTFSTLTVSNMSPEDSSIYLCSVGGRGNTEAFFGQGTRLTVV.

A word on this clone: The sample carries other DNA sequences with the same CDR3. The chain couples TRBV7-9 to TRBJ1-1, with TRBD1 matching 8 bases. The CDR3 is made up of 14 amino acids. With 2 bases clipped from V and 1 base from J, the junction kept 0 bases outside the gene matches. Germline CDR1 and CDR2: SEHNR and FQNEAQ (reference sequence). CDR3 coding DNA: TGTGCCAGCAGCTTAACAGGGGGGAACACTGAAGCTTTCTTT. Translation gives CASSLTGGNTEAFF.

This clone was seen only once. This chain connects TRBV5-4 to TRBJ2-1; perhaps TRBD1 as D (5 bases). This CDR3 has 14 residues. V lost 4 bases to trimming and J lost 6 bases, with 14 bases between them. Looked up from germline, CDR1 is SGHNT and CDR2 is YYREEE (reference sequence). The CDR3 spells CASSQDTGLNEQFF. The CDR3 nucleotides read TGTGCCAGCAGCCAGGACACGGGTCTCAATGAGCAGTTCTTC.

This chain joins TRBV6-1 and TRBJ2-5; TRBD1 might be the D (6 bases). CDR3 length equals 14 residues. The V end was cut by 5 bases, the J end by 5 bases, with 15 bases between. CDR1 is MNHNS and CDR2 is SASEGT in the germline V gene. The CDR3 loop is CASSNREVGETQYF. The DNA for the CDR3 is TGTGCCAGCAGTAACAGGGAAGTTGGGGAGACCCAGTACTTC.

The CDR3 region has the DNA TGTGCCAGCAGGAACCCCGGGGAAGAGACCCAGTACTTC. It is translated as CASRNPGEETQYF. This sequence joins TRBV6-5 and TRBJ2-5; TRBD2 might be the D (5 bases). Germline V lookup: CDR1 MNHEY, CDR2 SVGAGI. The V and J ends lost 6 bases and 3 bases respectively, with 11 bases between them. This CDR3 spans 13 amino acids.

The J gene is TRBJ2-3, the V gene TRBV10-3; 10 bases agree with TRBD2. Per the germline V gene, CDR1 is ENHRY and CDR2 is SYGVKD. The CDR3 extends over 14 amino acids. V shed 3 bases, J shed 3 bases, and the junction held 0 bases outside the gene matches. For the CDR3, the DNA is TGTGCCATCAGTGATAGCGGGGGGACAGATACGCAGTATTTT. Its protein is CAISDSGGTDTQYF.

The V gene is TRBV14, the J gene TRBJ2-1; no clear D. CDR1 is SGHDN, CDR2 FVKESK, per germline. The V gene lost 6 bases and the J gene lost 1 base, with 13 bases spanning the gap. The length of the CDR3 is 15 residues. As DNA, the CDR3 is TGTGCCAGCAGTCCTAACTTGGTATCCTACAATGAGCAGTTCTTC. Translation gives CASSPNLVSYNEQFF.

The V call is TRBV5-1, the J call TRBJ2-1; TRBD1 matches 10 bases. The CDR3 runs to 14 residues. Germline CDR1 reads SGHRS; CDR2 reads YFSETQ. V dropped 4 bases and J dropped 8; count of bases not matched to a gene: 6. CDR3: CASSAGQGFDEQFF. CDR3 bases: TGCGCCAGCAGCGCGGGACAGGGGTTCGATGAGCAGTTCTTC.

The chain carries TRBV25-1 and TRBJ1-2; a weak D match, TRBD1 (5 bases). Germline V gene data show CDR1 as MGHDK and CDR2 as SYGVNS. The CDR3 consists of 15 residues. Trimming removed 1 base at V and 3 bases at J, with 12 bases between. The DNA for the CDR3 is TGTGCCAGCAGTGAATTGGACACCTTGGACTATGGCTACACCTTC. This translates into CASSELDTLDYGYTF.

The V gene is TRBV5-1, the J gene TRBJ2-7; TRBD2 matches 14 bases. The CDR3 is made up of 16 amino acids. The V gene's germline CDR1 is SGHRS and CDR2 YFSETQ. With V trimmed by 0 bases and J by 5 bases, 4 bases remained unmatched. This CDR3 is CASSLEGLAGVNEQYF. Here the CDR3 DNA reads TGCGCCAGCAGCTTGGAGGGACTAGCGGGAGTGAACGAGCAGTACTTC.